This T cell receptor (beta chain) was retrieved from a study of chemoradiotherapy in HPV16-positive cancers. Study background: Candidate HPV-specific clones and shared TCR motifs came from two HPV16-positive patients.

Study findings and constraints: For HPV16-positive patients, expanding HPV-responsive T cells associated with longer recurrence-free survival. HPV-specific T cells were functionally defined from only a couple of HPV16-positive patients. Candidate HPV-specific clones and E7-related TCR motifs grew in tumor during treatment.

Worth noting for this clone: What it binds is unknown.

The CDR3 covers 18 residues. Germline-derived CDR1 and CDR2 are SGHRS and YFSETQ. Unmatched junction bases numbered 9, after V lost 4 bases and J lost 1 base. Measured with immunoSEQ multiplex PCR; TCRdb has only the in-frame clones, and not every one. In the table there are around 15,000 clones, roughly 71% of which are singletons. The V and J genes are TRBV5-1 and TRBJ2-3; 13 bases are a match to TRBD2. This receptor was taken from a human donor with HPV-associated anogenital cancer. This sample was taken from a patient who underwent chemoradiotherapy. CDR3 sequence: CASSPGLAGARGTDTQYF. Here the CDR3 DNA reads TGCGCCAGCAGCCCCGGACTAGCGGGGGCTCGCGGCACAGATACGCAGTATTTT. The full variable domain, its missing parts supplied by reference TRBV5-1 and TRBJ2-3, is KAGVTQTPRYLIKTRGQQVTLSCSPISGHRSVSWYQQTPGQGLQFLFEYFSETQRNKGNFPGRFSGRQFSNSRSEMNVSTLELGDSALYLCASSPGLAGARGTDTQYFGPGTRLTVL.